This T cell receptor (beta chain) came from a study of Ad26.COV2.S vaccination and SARS-CoV-2 variants (dated by TCRdb to the early 2020s). As for the study more broadly: Sequencing of the TCRbeta repertoire served to evaluate the specificity and breadth of SARS-CoV-2-reactive T cell receptors following Ad26.COV2.S vaccination. The TCR-sequenced set comprised approximately 30 samples: some 20 Ad26.COV2.S vaccine recipients, 5 placebo recipients and 8 SARS-CoV-2 convalescent individuals.

The time point label, read with the paper, signifies: individuals recovered from natural SARS-CoV-2 infection. Broad study findings and their caveats: Substantial breadth of spike-specific CD8+ and CD4+ T cell responses was reported after vaccination. Compared with placebo recipients, Ad26.COV2.S recipients showed higher spike-specific TCR breadth (P = 0.0014). According to the authors, total T cell responses may have been underestimated by the TCR breadth and depth analyses. Vaccine and placebo recipients had comparable non-spike TCR breadth, which fits with the vaccine containing only spike.

On this clone: It lacks a known antigen. Per-base qualities were not stored, and no clone one base away is much larger.

Deletion took 10 bases off V and 7 bases off J, with a span of 16 bases between the germline ends. CDR1 is given as KGHDR and CDR2 as SFDVKD, both from the germline V gene. The cysteine opens and the phenylalanine closes a CDR3 of 13 amino acids. Kept here is only the CDR3 DNA, which spans 39 bases and is read in frame from base 1. The immunoSEQ Assay was used to sequence TCRbeta CDR3 regions. After extraction, genomic DNA underwent amplification by bias-controlled multiplex PCR, followed by high-throughput sequencing. The study's processing was this. To quantify the absolute abundance of every unique TCRbeta CDR3 region, sequences were collapsed and filtered. Usable DNA was measured by amplifying reference genes present in all nucleated cells, and TCRbeta template counts were normalized to that usable DNA to estimate T cell fraction. Repertoire TCRs were annotated as SARS-CoV-2-specific when V gene, CDR3 amino acid sequence and J gene were exactly matched to a known reactive TCR set. MIRA supplied the reference SARS-CoV-2 TCR set, which was filtered for enrichment in COVID-19-positive ImmuneCODE repertoires so that public or cross-reactive TCRs were removed. Drawing on the MIRA antigens, annotated TCRs were analysed further at the level of specific ORF or position within ORF. Breadth was defined as annotated unique rearrangements over total unique productive rearrangements; depth was the summed frequency of those rearrangements. Group comparisons of TCR breadth used two-sided Wilcoxon rank-sum tests. TCRdb's version of the immuneACCESS table is confined to in-frame rearrangements and falls short of the full clone set. An unresolved V gene accounts for under half of the shortfall where checked; the remainder is of unknown origin. V and J calls and clone size are as listed in that table; D and trimming were resolved from the DNA. This sample comprises about 180,000 clones, roughly 89% of them detected only once. Jointly, the top ten make up about 5.5% of the sample.

The source is a human donor who had recovered from COVID-19. Here the sequenced sample was peripheral blood, taken after recovery from COVID-19. The chain was built from TRBV24-1 and TRBJ2-1, and the D gene may be TRBD2, 6 bases matching. The encoded CDR3 is CATRDSTTNEQFF. The DNA is as follows: TGTGCCACTCGGGACTCAACAACTAATGAGCAGTTCTTC.